This T cell receptor (beta chain) comes out of a study of human T cells and chemical hapten exposure. In the study overall: Donors were sensitized with 2% DPC on the upper inner arm.

Points from the study as a whole: The formation of large CDR3 similarity clusters by expanded TCRs significantly exceeded that of controls. TCRs at a frequency above 1 in 1000 stayed unchanged with DPC sensitization.

For the library, individual cDNA molecules each received unique molecular identifiers. MiXCR was run by TCRdb on the RACE reads, yielding one entry per CDR3 protein. Found here are 75,000 to 90,000 distinct CDR3 sequences, 10% of them singletons; the top ten hold about 5%. In this sample, this clonotype turned up a few times. Its target is unknown. Germline V gene sequence: CDR1 SGHAT, CDR2 FQNNGV. The CDR3 length is 16 residues. The V gene end was trimmed by 5 bases and the J gene end by 3 bases; junction bases not matched to a gene: 8. The time point here: patch test 2, 6 weeks after DPC sensitization. The treatment: therapeutic diphenylcyclopropenone sensitization with weekly scalp DPC.

V and J are TRBV11-2 and TRBJ2-5; TRBD2 agrees at 11 bases. Material: whole blood, obtained in connection with sensitization to the hapten diphenylcyclopropenone (DPC). The receptor was isolated from a woman between 50 and 59 years old with alopecia areata. Some clones in this sample may be carry-over from other donors' samples. CDR3 sequence reads: CASSPTRLAGKETQYF. The CDR3 DNA reads as TGTGCCAGCAGCCCAACCAGACTAGCGGGGAAAGAGACCCAGTACTTC.